The 15 T cell receptor beta chains reported below all come from one sample, sequenced in a study of Ad26.COV2.S vaccination and SARS-CoV-2 variants (dated by TCRdb to the early 2020s). Receptors were amplified or captured by the immunoSEQ multiplex PCR assay. TCRdb stores this immuneACCESS table with in-frame sequences only. Part of the clones is absent; in the studies checked, under half of the shortfall reflects unresolved V genes, and no reason is known for the rest. For this sample the table gives about 680,000 clones, of which roughly 90% were detected only once. The ten biggest clones cover about 1.5% of the sample. The sample's treatment or condition label, in plain terms: roughly 18 received Ad26.COV2.S at low or high dose, single or two shots; roughly 5 received placebo; per-sample allocation not given. Repertoires of vaccine and placebo recipients were sequenced from samples taken on day 63 after the first injection.

The starting material was peripheral blood, obtained in a trial of Ad26.COV2.S vaccine versus placebo. The receptors here all came from a person between 18 and 65 years old who received the Ad26.COV2.S COVID-19 vaccine or a placebo.

The gene calls are TRBV3-1 (or the pseudogene TRBV3-2) and TRBJ1-5; possible D gene TRBD1, 5 bases. The germline CDR1 and CDR2 sequences are LGHDT and YNNKEL (reference sequence). V was pared by 0 bases and J by 6 bases, with 12 bases between. The CDR3 is 15 amino acids. In DNA form, the CDR3 reads TGTGCCAGCAGCCAAGATCTGGGGCTAAGTCAGCCCCAGCATTTT. This gives the protein CASSQDLGLSQPQHF.

This sequence joins TRBV12-5 and TRBJ1-2; TRBD1 is a possible D gene (5 bases). This CDR3 has 16 residues. Deletions cut 3 bases from V and 2 bases from J, with 16 bases between. Germline CDR1 is LGHNT and CDR2 is FRNRAP. CDR3 in amino acids: CASGFTGTNSNYGYTF. As DNA, the CDR3 is TGTGCTAGTGGTTTCACCGGGACTAATTCGAACTATGGCTACACCTTC.

This rearrangement joins TRBV19 to TRBJ2-2, with TRBD2 as a possible D gene (9 bases). V was cut by 10 bases and J by 4 bases, with 22 bases left in between. The germline CDR1 and CDR2 sequences are LNHDA and SQIVND (reference sequence). The CDR3 spans 16 residues. CDR3 nucleotides: TGTGCCACGGACAGGGCTAGCGGGATAGGCACCGGGGAGCTGTTTTTT. Its translation is CATDRASGIGTGELFF.

The CDR3 DNA reads TGTGCCAGCAGTCCCCGACTAGCGGGGCCGCGTGAGACCCAGTACTTC. It translates to CASSPRLAGPRETQYF. The chain carries TRBV7-2 and TRBJ2-5, with 11 bases aligning to TRBD2. The germline CDR1 and CDR2 sequences are SGHTA and FQGNSA. Trimming cost V 6 bases and J 5 bases; bases outside gene matches: 11. CDR3 length: 16 residues.

The CDR3 DNA is TGTGCCAGCAGCTTAGGGGGTGGGACACCTAGCAATCAGCCCCAGCATTTT. Translated, it gives CASSLGGGTPSNQPQHF. The chain combines TRBV7-2 with TRBJ1-5; tentatively, D is TRBD1 (6 bases). The CDR3 has 17 residues. CDR1 is SGHTA, CDR2 FQGNSA, per germline. The V end lost 1 base, the J end lost 0 bases, and 13 bases lay between the germline ends.

J is TRBJ2-1 and V is TRBV2; D is ambiguous. V was shortened by 3 bases and J by 5 bases, with 8 bases between the two germline ends. Germline CDR1 is SNHLY and CDR2 is FYNNEI. The CDR3 length is 13 residues. CDR3 sequence (DNA): TGTGCCAGCAGTGACTGGGCCGACAATGAGCAGTTCTTC. Its protein product is CASSDWADNEQFF.

This chain connects TRBV7-2 to TRBJ1-2; tentative D call: TRBD1 (5 bases). This CDR3 is 14 amino acids long. Trimming took 5 bases from V and 4 from J, leaving 14 bases between them. Germline lookup yields CDR1 SGHTA and CDR2 FQGNSA. The CDR3 loop is CASSQTTGLYGYTF. The CDR3 coding sequence is TGTGCCAGCAGCCAGACAACAGGCCTCTATGGCTACACCTTC.

This clone was seen a few times. The chain is built from TRBV6-5 and TRBJ1-6; TRBD1 agrees at 7 bases. CDR3 length: 15 amino acids. J gave up 7 bases and V 7 bases, and 10 bases lay outside the gene matches. CDR1 is MNHEY, CDR2 SVGAGI, per germline. The CDR3 DNA follows: TGTGCCAGCATAAGGCAGGGGGTTCCAAATTCACCCCTCCACTTT. Amino acids: CASIRQGVPNSPLHF.

This chain links TRBV19 with TRBJ2-7, with D perhaps matching TRBD1 (5 bases). The CDR3 loop spans 13 amino acids. V gave up 1 base and J gave up 4 bases, with 8 bases separating them. Germline V lookup: CDR1 LNHDA, CDR2 SQIVND (reference sequence). The CDR3 nucleotides are TGTGCCAGTAGTATAGGCAGGGATTACGAGCAGTACTTC. This encodes CASSIGRDYEQYF.

The V call is TRBV5-4, the J call TRBJ1-1; a weak D match, TRBD1 (6 bases). Germline CDR1 and CDR2: SGHNT and YYREEE (reference sequence). V lost 1 base and J 3 bases, leaving 10 bases between the germline ends. CDR3 length equals 14 residues. The CDR3: CASSLQGMDTEAFF. CDR3 DNA sequence: TGTGCCAGCAGCTTGCAGGGGATGGACACTGAAGCTTTCTTT.

The genes are TRBV10-1 and TRBJ2-7; 14 bases align to TRBD2. Germline V gene sequence: CDR1 WNHNN, CDR2 SYGVQD (reference sequence). The V gene end was trimmed by 5 bases and the J gene end by 1 base; junction bases not matched to a gene: 4. The CDR3 extends over 16 amino acids. The CDR3 reads CASSMGLAGVSYEQYF. Here the CDR3 DNA reads TGCGCCAGCAGTATGGGACTAGCGGGAGTGTCCTACGAGCAGTACTTC.

The rearrangement links TRBV7-2 to TRBJ2-3; the D gene is possibly TRBD2 (6 bases). V lost 1 base to trimming and J lost 6 bases, with 14 bases between them. CDR1 and CDR2 (germline): SGHTA, FQGNSA. The CDR3 covers 15 residues. CDR3 residues: CASSLDSGVADTQYF. CDR3 coding DNA: TGTGCCAGCAGCTTAGATAGCGGAGTGGCTGATACGCAGTATTTT.

The chain combines TRBV10-2 with TRBJ1-6, with D uncertain. The V gene's germline CDR1 is WSHSY and CDR2 SAAADI. This CDR3 has 15 amino acids. Trimming left V 5 bases short and J 4 bases short, with 12 bases between. The CDR3 DNA is TGCGCCAGCAGTCCCGACGTGACTTATAATTCACCCCTCCACTTT. It yields the protein CASSPDVTYNSPLHF.

The V gene is TRBV27, the J gene TRBJ1-4; D is uncertain. V lost 10 bases and J lost 6, with 12 bases in between. The CDR3 loop spans 12 amino acids. The germline V gene has CDR1 MNHEY and CDR2 SMNVEV (reference sequence). Written as DNA, the CDR3 is TGTGCCACCGCGGGTAGGGATGAAAAACTGTTTTTT. Translated: CATAGRDEKLFF. The entire variable domain, with the rest obtained from reference TRBV27 and TRBJ1-4, is as follows: EAQVTQNPRYLITVTGKKLTVTCSQNMNHEYMSWYRQDPGLGLRQIYYSMNVEVTDKGDVPEGYKVSRKEKRNFPLILESPSPNQTSLYFCATAGRDEKLFFGSGTQLSVL.

This chain uses TRBV12-3 or TRBV12-4 with TRBJ2-1; 10 bases align to TRBD1. The V and J ends lost 6 bases and 9 bases, in that order; junction bases with no gene match: 5. The CDR3 contains 13 residues. CDR3 coding DNA: TGTGCCAGCAGGGAGACAGGGGGCGGTGAGCAGTTCTTC. This translates into CASRETGGGEQFF.